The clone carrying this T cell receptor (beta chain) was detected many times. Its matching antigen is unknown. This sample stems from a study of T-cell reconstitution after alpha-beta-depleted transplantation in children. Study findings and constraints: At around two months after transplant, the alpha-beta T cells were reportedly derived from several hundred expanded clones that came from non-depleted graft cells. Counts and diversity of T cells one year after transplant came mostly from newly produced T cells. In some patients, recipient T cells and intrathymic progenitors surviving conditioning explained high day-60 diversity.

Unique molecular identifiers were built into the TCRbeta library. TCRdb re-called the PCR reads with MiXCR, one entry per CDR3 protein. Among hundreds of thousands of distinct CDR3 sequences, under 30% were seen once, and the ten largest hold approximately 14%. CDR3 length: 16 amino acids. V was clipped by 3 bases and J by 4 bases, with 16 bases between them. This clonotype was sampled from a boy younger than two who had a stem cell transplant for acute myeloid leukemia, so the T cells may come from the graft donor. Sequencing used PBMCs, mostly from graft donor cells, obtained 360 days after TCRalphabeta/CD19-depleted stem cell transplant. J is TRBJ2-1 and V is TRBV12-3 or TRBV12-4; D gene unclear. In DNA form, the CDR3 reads TGTGCCAGCAGTTTGAGAGGCGGAACCCCTTACAATGAGCAGTTCTTC. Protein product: CASSLRGGTPYNEQFF.